The 17 T cell receptor beta chains given below trace back to one sample, sequenced in a study of T-cell reconstitution after alpha-beta-depleted transplantation in children. Researchers prepared the TCRbeta library using unique molecular identifiers, the study reports. TCRdb re-derived calls from the PCR reads in MiXCR, one entry per CDR3 protein. The table lists 25,000 to 30,000 distinct CDR3 sequences, 5% to 7% of them singletons. The input for sequencing was PBMCs, mostly from graft donor cells, taken 180 days after TCRalphabeta/CD19-depleted stem cell transplant. These receptors all come from a male patient younger than 18 who had a stem cell transplant for acute myeloid leukemia, so the T cells may come from the graft donor.

This clonotype was observed many times. The chain is built from TRBV10-3 and TRBJ2-3; TRBD2 matches at 7 bases. Looked up from germline, CDR1 is ENHRY and CDR2 is SYGVKD. CDR3 length: 15 residues. V was clipped by 6 bases and J by 1 base; unmatched bases: 7. The CDR3, as DNA: TGTGCCATCAGAAAACCGGGACTACGCACAGATACGCAGTATTTT. As protein: CAIRKPGLRTDTQYF.

This clonotype was found many times. The V and J genes are TRBV27 and TRBJ2-2, with 8 bases that match TRBD2. This CDR3 is 14 amino acids long. Germline V gene lookup returns CDR1 MNHEY and CDR2 SMNVEV (reference sequence). Trimming took 2 bases from V and 4 from J; bases not matched to a gene: 0. CDR3 nucleotides: TGTGCCAGCAGTTTACTAGCGGGCACCGGGGAGCTGTTTTTT. It is translated as CASSLLAGTGELFF.

Many counts were recorded for this clonotype. The V and J genes are TRBV5-1 and TRBJ1-1; D is unresolved. The CDR3 is 16 amino acids. Germline loops: CDR1 SGHRS, CDR2 YFSETQ. V lost 1 base, J lost 0 bases, and 13 bases lay in between. The CDR3 DNA reads TGCGCCAGCAGCTTGATGGCCGGATACATGAACACTGAAGCTTTCTTT. Its protein product is CASSLMAGYMNTEAFF.

At least ten counts were recorded for this clonotype. This rearrangement joins TRBV4-2 to TRBJ2-7; D gene uncertain. This CDR3 has 13 residues. V dropped 1 base and J dropped 2 bases, with 6 bases sitting between them. CDR1 LGHNA and CDR2 YNFKEQ come from the germline V gene. This CDR3 reads CASSQGGPYEQYF. Written as DNA, the CDR3 is TGTGCCAGCAGCCAAGGCGGCCCCTACGAGCAGTACTTC.

This clonotype was detected ten times or more. The rearrangement joins TRBV19 to TRBJ1-5, with D uncertain. The germline CDR1 and CDR2 sequences are LNHDA and SQIVND (reference sequence). With 7 bases removed from V and 7 bases from J, the gap between germline ends came to 11 bases. This CDR3 has 12 amino acids. The CDR3 nucleotides read TGTGCCAGTACCAGAGAGGGCCAGCCCCAGCATTTT. It yields the protein CASTREGQPQHF.

In its sample, this clonotype was seen many times. The rearrangement joins TRBV6-1 to TRBJ2-7; D perhaps matches TRBD2 (6 bases). Germline loops: CDR1 MNHNS, CDR2 SASEGT. V shed 6 bases and J shed 6 bases, with 21 bases lying between them. The CDR3 consists of 15 residues. The CDR3 spells CASRGRPSPHSEQYF. CDR3 nucleotides: TGTGCCAGCAGGGGGAGGCCTAGTCCGCATAGCGAGCAGTACTTC.

This clonotype appeared many times. This chain uses TRBV27 with TRBJ2-3; TRBD2 matches at 8 bases. V lost 6 bases to trimming and J lost 1 base; unmatched junction nucleotides: 9. Germline lookup yields CDR1 MNHEY and CDR2 SMNVEV (reference sequence). This CDR3 has 16 residues. The CDR3 protein is CASRILGGRRTDTQYF. The CDR3 region has the DNA TGTGCCAGCAGGATCCTCGGCGGGAGGCGCACAGATACGCAGTATTTT.

This clonotype appeared many times. The chain links TRBV27 to TRBJ2-6; the match to TRBD1 covers 11 bases. CDR1 is MNHEY, CDR2 SMNVEV, per germline (reference sequence). With 1 base clipped from V and 2 bases from J, the junction kept 1 base outside the gene matches. This CDR3 spans 17 amino acids. CDR3 in amino acids: CASSLLGQGAGANVLTF. CDR3 sequence (DNA): TGTGCCAGCAGTTTATTGGGACAGGGGGCTGGGGCCAACGTCCTGACTTTC.

This clonotype was counted ten times or more. CDR3 protein: CASSALGQNGELFF. The CDR3 DNA reads TGTGCCAGCAGTGCCCTAGGACAGAACGGGGAGCTGTTTTTT. V usage is TRBV2 and J usage is TRBJ2-2, with D maybe TRBD1 (6 bases). From germline, CDR1 is SNHLY and CDR2 FYNNEI. This CDR3 has 14 residues. V dropped 4 bases and J dropped 7 bases, with 13 bases sitting between them.

The sample holds a few counts of this clonotype. The chain links TRBV11-3 to TRBJ2-2, with D uncertain. The CDR3 runs 14 residues. Trimming shortened V by 1 base and J by 1 base, and 4 bases separated the two germline ends. Germline-derived CDR1 and CDR2 are SGHNT and YENEEA. CDR3 bases: TGTGCCAGCAGCTTAGGGGAGAACACCGGGGAGCTGTTTTTT. Translating it yields CASSLGENTGELFF.

This clonotype was recorded many times. The genes are TRBV25-1 and TRBJ2-1, with TRBD2 identical over 8 bases. The CDR3 length is 15 residues. Trimming took 3 bases from V and 7 from J; bases not matched to a gene: 8. The germline CDR1 and CDR2 sequences are MGHDK and SYGVNS. CDR3 DNA sequence: TGTGCCAGCAGTGACGGGGGACTAGGGGGGAATGAGCAGTTCTTC. This translates into CASSDGGLGGNEQFF.

This clonotype was recorded many times. V usage is TRBV18 and J usage is TRBJ2-1, with D tentatively TRBD2 (6 bases). Trimming left V 6 bases short and J 0 bases short, with 15 bases between. The CDR3 is made up of 16 amino acids. Looked up from germline, CDR1 is KGHSH and CDR2 is LQKENI. Written as DNA, the CDR3 is TGTGCCAGCTCGCTGGACTACCGTAGCTCCTACAATGAGCAGTTCTTC. Translating gives CASSLDYRSSYNEQFF.

This clonotype has at least ten counts. The V gene is TRBV28, the J gene TRBJ2-1; 8 bases align to TRBD2. Germline V gives CDR1 MDHEN, CDR2 SYDVKM. This CDR3 spans 15 amino acids. V dropped 3 bases and J dropped 8; count of bases not matched to a gene: 9. CDR3 in DNA: TGTGCCAGCAGTTTTCCACTACTAGCGGCGGATGAGCAGTTCTTC. This gives the protein CASSFPLLAADEQFF.

This clonotype was seen at least ten times. V gene TRBV10-3 combines with J gene TRBJ2-1; 9 nucleotides match TRBD2. The CDR3 spans 14 residues. CDR1 and CDR2 (germline): ENHRY, SYGVKD. The ends lost 4 bases at V and 5 bases at J; junction bases unmatched: 3. CDR3 sequence: CAISGLAENNEQFF. The CDR3 bases are TGTGCCATCAGTGGACTAGCGGAGAACAATGAGCAGTTCTTC.

The table lists this clonotype with many counts. DNA for the CDR3: TGTGCCAGCAGTGAACTGGCGACTTTCCTCCTCGAGCAGTACTTC. This codes for CASSELATFLLEQYF. The gene calls are TRBV2 and TRBJ2-7; unclear D gene. Looked up from germline, CDR1 is SNHLY and CDR2 is FYNNEI. The CDR3 runs 15 residues. Deletions cut 2 bases from V and 6 bases from J, with 17 bases between.

This clonotype was recorded a few times. Sequence at one end of the junction differs from germline and may be a read error. The V call is TRBV6-5, the J call TRBJ1-6; D not resolved. Germline values: CDR1 MNHEY, CDR2 SVGAGI. CDR3 size: 15 residues. The CDR3 DNA is TGTGCCAGCAGCTACTCGATAGGATTTAATTCACCCCTCCACTTT. Its translation: CASSYSIGFNSPLHF.

In its sample, this clonotype was seen many times. The CDR3 sequence: CASRLPASDTQYF. The CDR3 region has the DNA TGTGCCAGCAGACTCCCTGCATCAGATACGCAGTATTTT. V and J are TRBV28 and TRBJ2-3, with no clear D. Germline CDR1 MDHEN, CDR2 SYDVKM. Trimming stripped 6 bases from V and 4 bases from J, with 11 bases between. The CDR3 is 13 residues long. The complete variable domain, with remaining parts taken from reference TRBV28 and TRBJ2-3, reads DVKVTQSSRYLVKRTGEKVFLECVQDMDHENMFWYRQDPGLGLRLIYFSYDVKMKEKGDIPEGYSVSREKKERFSLILESASTNQTSMYLCASRLPASDTQYFGPGTRLTVL.